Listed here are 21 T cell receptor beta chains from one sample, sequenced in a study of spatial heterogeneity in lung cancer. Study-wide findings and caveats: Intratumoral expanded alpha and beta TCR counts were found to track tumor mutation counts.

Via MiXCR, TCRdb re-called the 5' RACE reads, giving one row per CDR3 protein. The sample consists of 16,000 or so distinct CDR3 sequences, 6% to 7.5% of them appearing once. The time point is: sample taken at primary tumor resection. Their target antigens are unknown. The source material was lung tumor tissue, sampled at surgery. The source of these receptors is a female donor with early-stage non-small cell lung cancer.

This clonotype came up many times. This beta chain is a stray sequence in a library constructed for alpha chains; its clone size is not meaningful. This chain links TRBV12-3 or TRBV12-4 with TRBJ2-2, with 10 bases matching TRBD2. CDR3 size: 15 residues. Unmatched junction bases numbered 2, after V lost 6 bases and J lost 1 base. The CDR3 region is CASSWTSGNTGELFF. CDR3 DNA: TGTGCCAGCAGCTGGACTAGCGGGAACACCGGGGAGCTGTTTTTT.

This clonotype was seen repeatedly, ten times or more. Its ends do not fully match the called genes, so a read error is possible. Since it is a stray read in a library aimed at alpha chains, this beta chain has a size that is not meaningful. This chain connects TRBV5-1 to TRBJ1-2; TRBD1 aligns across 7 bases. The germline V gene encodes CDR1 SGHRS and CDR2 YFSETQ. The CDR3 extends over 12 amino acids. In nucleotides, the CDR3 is TGCGCCACCAGCGACAGGGACTATGGCTACACCTTC. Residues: CATSDRDYGYTF. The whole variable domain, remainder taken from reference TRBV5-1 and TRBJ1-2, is KAGVTQTPRYLIKTRGQQVTLSCSPISGHRSVSWYQQTPGQGLQFLFEYFSETQRNKGNFPGRFSGRQFSNSRSEMNVSTLELGDSALYLCATSDRDYGYTFGSGTRLTVV.

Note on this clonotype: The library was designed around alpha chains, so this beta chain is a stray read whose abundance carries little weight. Written as DNA, the CDR3 is TGTGCCTGGAGTACCCAGGGACAGCGAAGAAATGAAAAACTGTTTTTT. Translating gives CAWSTQGQRRNEKLFF. The rearrangement uses TRBV30 and TRBJ1-4; the match to TRBD1 covers 7 bases. The CDR3 contains 16 residues. From germline, CDR1 is GTSNPN and CDR2 SVGIG (reference sequence). V shed 2 bases, J shed 5 bases, and the junction held 11 bases outside the gene matches.

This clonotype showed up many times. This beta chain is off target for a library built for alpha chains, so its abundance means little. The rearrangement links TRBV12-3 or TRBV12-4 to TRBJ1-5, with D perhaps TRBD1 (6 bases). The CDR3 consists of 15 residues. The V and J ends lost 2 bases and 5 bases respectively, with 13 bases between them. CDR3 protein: CASSLSGGADQPQHF. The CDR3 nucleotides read TGTGCCAGCAGTTTATCCGGGGGGGCGGATCAGCCCCAGCATTTT.

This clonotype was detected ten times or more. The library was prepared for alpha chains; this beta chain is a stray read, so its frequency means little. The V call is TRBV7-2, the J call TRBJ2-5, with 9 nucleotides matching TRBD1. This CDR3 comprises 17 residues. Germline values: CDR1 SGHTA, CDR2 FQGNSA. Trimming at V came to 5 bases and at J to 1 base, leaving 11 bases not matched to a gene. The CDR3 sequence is CASSPTGGVLGQETQYF. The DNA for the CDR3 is TGTGCCAGCAGCCCCACAGGGGGCGTTTTAGGCCAAGAGACCCAGTACTTC.

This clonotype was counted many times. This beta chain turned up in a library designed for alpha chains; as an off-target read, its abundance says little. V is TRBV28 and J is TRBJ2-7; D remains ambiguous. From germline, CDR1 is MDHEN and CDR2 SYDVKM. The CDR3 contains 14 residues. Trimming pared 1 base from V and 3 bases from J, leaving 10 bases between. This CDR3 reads CASSLSPPNYEQYF. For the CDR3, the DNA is TGTGCCAGCAGTTTATCACCGCCTAACTACGAGCAGTACTTC. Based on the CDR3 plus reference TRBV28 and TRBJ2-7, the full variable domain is DVKVTQSSRYLVKRTGEKVFLECVQDMDHENMFWYRQDPGLGLRLIYFSYDVKMKEKGDIPEGYSVSREKKERFSLILESASTNQTSMYLCASSLSPPNYEQYFGPGTRLTVT.

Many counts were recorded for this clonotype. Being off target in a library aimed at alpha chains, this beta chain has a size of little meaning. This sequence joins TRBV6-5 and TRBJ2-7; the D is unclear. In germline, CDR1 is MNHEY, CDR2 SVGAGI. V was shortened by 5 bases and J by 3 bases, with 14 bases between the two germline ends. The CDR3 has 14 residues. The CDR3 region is CASSHLDGDYEQYF. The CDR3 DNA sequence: TGTGCCAGCAGTCACCTAGACGGAGACTACGAGCAGTACTTC.

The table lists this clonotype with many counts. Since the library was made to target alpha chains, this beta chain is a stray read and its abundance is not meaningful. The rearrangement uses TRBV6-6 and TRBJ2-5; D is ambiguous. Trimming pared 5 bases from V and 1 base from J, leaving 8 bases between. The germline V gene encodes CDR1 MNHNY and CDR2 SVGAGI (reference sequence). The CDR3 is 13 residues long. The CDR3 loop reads CASSQRAQETQYF. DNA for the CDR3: TGTGCCAGCAGTCAACGGGCCCAAGAGACCCAGTACTTC.

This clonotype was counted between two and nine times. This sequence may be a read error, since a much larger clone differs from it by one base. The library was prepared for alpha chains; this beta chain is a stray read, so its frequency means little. Here the CDR3 DNA reads TGCAGTGCTAGAGATCGGACATGGACCTTCGGATCTTTCTTT. This sequence encodes CSARDRTWTFGSFF. The V gene is TRBV20-1, the J gene TRBJ1-1, with TRBD1 as a possible D gene (5 bases). CDR1 is DFQATT, CDR2 SNEGSKA, per germline (reference sequence). Trimming stripped 0 bases from V and 12 bases from J, with 20 bases between. The CDR3 sequence is 14 residues long.

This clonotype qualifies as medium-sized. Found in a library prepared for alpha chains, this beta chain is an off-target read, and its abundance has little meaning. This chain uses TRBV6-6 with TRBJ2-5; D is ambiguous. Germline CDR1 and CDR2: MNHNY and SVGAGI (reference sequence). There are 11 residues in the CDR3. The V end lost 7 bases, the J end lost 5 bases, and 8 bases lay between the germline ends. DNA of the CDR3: TGTGCCAGCACTTTAGGGGAGACCCAGTACTTC. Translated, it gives CASTLGETQYF.

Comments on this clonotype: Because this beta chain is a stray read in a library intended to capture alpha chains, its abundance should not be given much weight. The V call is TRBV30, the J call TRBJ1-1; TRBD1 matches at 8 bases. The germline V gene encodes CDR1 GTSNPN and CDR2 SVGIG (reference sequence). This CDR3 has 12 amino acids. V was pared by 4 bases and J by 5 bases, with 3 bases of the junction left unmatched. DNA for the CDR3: TGTGCCTGGACTGACAGGGGAACTGAAGCTTTCTTT. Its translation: CAWTDRGTEAFF.

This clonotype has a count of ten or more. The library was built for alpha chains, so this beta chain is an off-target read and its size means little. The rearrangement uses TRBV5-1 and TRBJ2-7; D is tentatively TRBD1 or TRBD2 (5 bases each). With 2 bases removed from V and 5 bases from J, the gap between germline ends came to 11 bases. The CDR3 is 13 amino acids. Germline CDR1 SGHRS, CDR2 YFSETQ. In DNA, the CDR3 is TGCGCCAGCAGCTTCACCGGGACCCACGAGCAGTACTTC. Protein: CASSFTGTHEQYF.

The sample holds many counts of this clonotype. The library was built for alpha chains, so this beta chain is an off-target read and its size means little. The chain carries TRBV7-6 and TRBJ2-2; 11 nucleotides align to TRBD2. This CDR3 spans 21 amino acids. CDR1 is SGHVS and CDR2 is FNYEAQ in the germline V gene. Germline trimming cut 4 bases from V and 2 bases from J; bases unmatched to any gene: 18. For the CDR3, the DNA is TGTGCCAGCAGCTCTACCCGACAACCTAGCGGGGGGCCTCTAAACACCGGGGAGCTGTTTTTT. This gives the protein CASSSTRQPSGGPLNTGELFF.

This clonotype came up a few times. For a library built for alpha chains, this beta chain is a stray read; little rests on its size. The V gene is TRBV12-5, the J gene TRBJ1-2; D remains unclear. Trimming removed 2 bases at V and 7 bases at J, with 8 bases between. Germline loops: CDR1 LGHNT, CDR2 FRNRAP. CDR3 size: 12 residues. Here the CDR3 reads CASGLNSLGYTF. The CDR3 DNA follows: TGTGCTAGTGGTTTGAACTCCCTTGGCTACACCTTC.

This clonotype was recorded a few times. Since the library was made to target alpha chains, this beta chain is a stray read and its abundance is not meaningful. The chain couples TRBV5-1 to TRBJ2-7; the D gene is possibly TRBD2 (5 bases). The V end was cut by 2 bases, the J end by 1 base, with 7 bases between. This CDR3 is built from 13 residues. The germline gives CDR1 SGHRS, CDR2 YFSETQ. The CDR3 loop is CASSFPGSYEQYF. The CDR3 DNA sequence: TGCGCCAGCAGCTTCCCGGGATCCTACGAGCAGTACTTC. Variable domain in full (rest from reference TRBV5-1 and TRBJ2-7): KAGVTQTPRYLIKTRGQQVTLSCSPISGHRSVSWYQQTPGQGLQFLFEYFSETQRNKGNFPGRFSGRQFSNSRSEMNVSTLELGDSALYLCASSFPGSYEQYFGPGTRLTVT.

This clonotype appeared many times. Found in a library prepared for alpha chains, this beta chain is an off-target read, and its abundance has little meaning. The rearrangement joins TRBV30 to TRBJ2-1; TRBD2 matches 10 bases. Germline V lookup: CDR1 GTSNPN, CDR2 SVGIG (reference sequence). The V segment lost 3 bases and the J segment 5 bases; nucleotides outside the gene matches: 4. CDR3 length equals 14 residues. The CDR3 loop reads CAWRYSGGDNEQFF. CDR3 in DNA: TGTGCCTGGAGGTACAGCGGGGGGGACAATGAGCAGTTCTTC.

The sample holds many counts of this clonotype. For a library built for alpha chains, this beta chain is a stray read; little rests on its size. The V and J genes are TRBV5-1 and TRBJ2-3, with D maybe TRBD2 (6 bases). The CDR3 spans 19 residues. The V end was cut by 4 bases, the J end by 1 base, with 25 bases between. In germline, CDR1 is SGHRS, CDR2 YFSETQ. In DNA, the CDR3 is TGCGCCAGCAGCGCCTCAGGCGGCGGGGACCGCCAGCGCACAGATACGCAGTATTTT. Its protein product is CASSASGGGDRQRTDTQYF.

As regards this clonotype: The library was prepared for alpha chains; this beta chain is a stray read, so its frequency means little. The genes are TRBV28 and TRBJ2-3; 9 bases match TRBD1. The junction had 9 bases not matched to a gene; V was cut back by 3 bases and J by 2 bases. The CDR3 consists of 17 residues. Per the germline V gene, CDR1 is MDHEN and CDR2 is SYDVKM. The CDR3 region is CASSFLHRGQTTDTQYF. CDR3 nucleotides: TGTGCCAGCAGTTTCCTACACAGGGGGCAGACCACAGATACGCAGTATTTT. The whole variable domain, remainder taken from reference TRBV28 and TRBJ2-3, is DVKVTQSSRYLVKRTGEKVFLECVQDMDHENMFWYRQDPGLGLRLIYFSYDVKMKEKGDIPEGYSVSREKKERFSLILESASTNQTSMYLCASSFLHRGQTTDTQYFGPGTRLTVL.

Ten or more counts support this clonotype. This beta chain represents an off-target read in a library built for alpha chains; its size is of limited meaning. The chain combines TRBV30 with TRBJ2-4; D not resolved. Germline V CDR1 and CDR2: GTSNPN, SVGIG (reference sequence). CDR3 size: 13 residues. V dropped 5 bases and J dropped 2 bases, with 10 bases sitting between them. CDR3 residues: CAWEAVTKNIQYF. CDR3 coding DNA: TGTGCCTGGGAGGCGGTAACCAAAAACATTCAGTACTTC.

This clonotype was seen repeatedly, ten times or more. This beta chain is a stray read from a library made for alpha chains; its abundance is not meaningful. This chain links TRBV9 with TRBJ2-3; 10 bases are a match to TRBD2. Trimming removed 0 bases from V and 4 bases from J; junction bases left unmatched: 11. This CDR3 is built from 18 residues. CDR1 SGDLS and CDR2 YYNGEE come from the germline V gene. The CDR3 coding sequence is TGTGCCAGCAGCGTAGCTACCAAGGCTAGCGGGGGCCCAGATACGCAGTATTTT. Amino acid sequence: CASSVATKASGGPDTQYF.

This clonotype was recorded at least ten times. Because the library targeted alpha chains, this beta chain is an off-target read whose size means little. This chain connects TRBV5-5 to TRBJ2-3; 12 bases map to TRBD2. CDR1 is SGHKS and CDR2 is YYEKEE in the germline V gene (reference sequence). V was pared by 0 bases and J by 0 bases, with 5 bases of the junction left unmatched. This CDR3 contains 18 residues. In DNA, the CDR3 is TGTGCCAGCAGCTTGGTTTTCGGACTAGCGGGGAGCACAGATACGCAGTATTTT. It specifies CASSLVFGLAGSTDTQYF.